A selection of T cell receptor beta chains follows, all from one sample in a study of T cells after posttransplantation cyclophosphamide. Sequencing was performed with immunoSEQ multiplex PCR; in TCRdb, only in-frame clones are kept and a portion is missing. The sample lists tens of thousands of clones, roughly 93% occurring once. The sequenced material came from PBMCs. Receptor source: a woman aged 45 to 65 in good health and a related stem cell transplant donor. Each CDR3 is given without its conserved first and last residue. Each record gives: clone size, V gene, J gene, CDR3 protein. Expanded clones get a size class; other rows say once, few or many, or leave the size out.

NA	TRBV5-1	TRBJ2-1	ASSLVQSSYNEQF
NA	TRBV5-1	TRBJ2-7	ASSQDSRGAWREQY
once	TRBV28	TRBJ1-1	ASSFRPPGTGNREGAF
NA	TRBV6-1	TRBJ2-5	ASSPGLVQETQY
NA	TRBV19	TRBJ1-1	ASSERNTEAF
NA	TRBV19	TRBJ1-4	ASSTPGAGGTNEKLF
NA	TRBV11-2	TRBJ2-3	ASSFPTLAGGRTDTQY
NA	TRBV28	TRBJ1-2	ASSLGTTYSANGYT
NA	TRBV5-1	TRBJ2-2	ASSRQGSRETTGELF
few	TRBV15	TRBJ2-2	ATSRSSRSDTGELF
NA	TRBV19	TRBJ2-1	ASSSGGAFNEQF
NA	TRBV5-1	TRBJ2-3	ASSYGTGGETDTQY
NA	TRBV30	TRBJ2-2	AWSVLGYITGELF
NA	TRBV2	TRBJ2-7	ASSDWEEQY
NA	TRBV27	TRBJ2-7	ASSLSASTAYEQY
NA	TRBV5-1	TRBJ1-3	ASSLEVGRGGSNTIY
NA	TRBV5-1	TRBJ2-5	ASSTGLRVLQETQY
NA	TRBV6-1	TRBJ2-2	ASSNRRDTGELF
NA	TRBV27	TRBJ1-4	ASSLSTGGEKLF
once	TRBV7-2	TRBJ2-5	ASSLGHQETQY
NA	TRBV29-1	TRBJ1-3	SVKGQGFGNTIY
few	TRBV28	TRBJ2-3	ASSFVAGTDTQY
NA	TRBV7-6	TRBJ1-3	ASSHGTDASGNTIY
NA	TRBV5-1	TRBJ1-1	ASREGQGHTEAF
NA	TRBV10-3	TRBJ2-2	AISDTSGDSGELF
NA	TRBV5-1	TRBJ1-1	ASRSSTEAF